This is a list of T cell receptor beta chains from one sample in a study of cytomegalovirus exposure and HLA in healthy donors. Clones were read by immunoSEQ multiplex PCR, and TCRdb kept only the in-frame ones, dropping some. The data contain over 150,000 clones, roughly 84% of them seen just once; the ten biggest clones take up 1.2%. Sequenced sample: PBMCs. The receptors originated from a boy between 2 and 10 years old in good health and CMV-seronegative. The CDR3 runs from the conserved cysteine through the conserved F or W. The order of the fields is clone size, J gene, V gene, D gene, CDR3 DNA, CDR3 protein. The D gene is left open where the match is weak. Rows may omit the clone size; those that give it use once, few, many or a size class.

abundance: -; j_gene: TRBJ1-1; v_gene: TRBV27; d_gene: -; CDR3nt: TGTGCCAGCAGTTTATGGCGGGGAGGCACTGAAGCTTTCTTT; CDR3aa: CASSLWRGGTEAFF
abundance: -; j_gene: TRBJ2-1; v_gene: TRBV27; d_gene: TRBD2; CDR3nt: TGTGCCAGCAGTTTATTTGGACTAGCGGGGAACAATGAGCAGTTCTTC; CDR3aa: CASSLFGLAGNNEQFF
abundance: -; j_gene: TRBJ2-3; v_gene: TRBV5-4; d_gene: TRBD2; CDR3nt: TGTGCCAGCAGCTTGACTAGCGGAAAAGCAGATACGCAGTATTTT; CDR3aa: CASSLTSGKADTQYF
abundance: -; j_gene: TRBJ2-1; v_gene: TRBV2; d_gene: -; CDR3nt: TGTGCCAGCGGGGCAGGGAACTACAATGAGCAGTTCTTC; CDR3aa: CASGAGNYNEQFF
abundance: once; j_gene: TRBJ2-1; v_gene: TRBV7-2; d_gene: TRBD2; CDR3nt: TGTGCCAGCAGCTCGAGGACTAGCGGAGGCTACAATGAGCAGTTCTTC; CDR3aa: CASSSRTSGGYNEQFF
abundance: -; j_gene: TRBJ2-3; v_gene: TRBV11-2; d_gene: -; CDR3nt: TGTGCCAGCAGCTTCAGGCGATCTACAGATACGCAGTATTTT; CDR3aa: CASSFRRSTDTQYF
abundance: few; j_gene: TRBJ1-6; v_gene: TRBV11-2; d_gene: -; CDR3nt: TGTGCCAGCAGCAGACAGGCTGGAAATTCACCCCTCCACTTT; CDR3aa: CASSRQAGNSPLHF
abundance: -; j_gene: TRBJ1-6; v_gene: TRBV15; d_gene: TRBD1; CDR3nt: TGTGCCACCCGGACAGGGGTCGGGAATTCACCCCTCCACTTT; CDR3aa: CATRTGVGNSPLHF
abundance: -; j_gene: TRBJ1-2; v_gene: TRBV25-1; d_gene: TRBD1; CDR3nt: TGTGCCAGCAGGGACAGGCGTAACTATGGCTACACCTTC; CDR3aa: CASRDRRNYGYTF
abundance: -; j_gene: TRBJ2-5; v_gene: TRBV18; d_gene: -; CDR3nt: TGTGCCAGCTCACCTTCAGGGCGCGGGGTTGCGGAGACCCAGTACTTC; CDR3aa: CASSPSGRGVAETQYF